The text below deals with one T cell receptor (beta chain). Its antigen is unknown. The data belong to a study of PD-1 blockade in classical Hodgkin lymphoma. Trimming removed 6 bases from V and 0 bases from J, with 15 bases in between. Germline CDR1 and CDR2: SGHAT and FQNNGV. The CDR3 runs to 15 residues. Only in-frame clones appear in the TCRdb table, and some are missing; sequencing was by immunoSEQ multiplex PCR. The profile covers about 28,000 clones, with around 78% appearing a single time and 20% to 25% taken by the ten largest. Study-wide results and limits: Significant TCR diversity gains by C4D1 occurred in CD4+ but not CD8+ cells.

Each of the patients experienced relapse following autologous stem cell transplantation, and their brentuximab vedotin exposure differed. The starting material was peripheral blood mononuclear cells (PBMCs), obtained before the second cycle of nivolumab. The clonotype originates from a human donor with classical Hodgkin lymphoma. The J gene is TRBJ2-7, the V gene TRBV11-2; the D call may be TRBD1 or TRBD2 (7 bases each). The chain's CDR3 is CASRGGAGGSYEQYF. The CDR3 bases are TGTGCCAGCAGGGGAGGGGCAGGGGGCTCCTACGAGCAGTACTTC.